The following is a T cell receptor beta chain sequence with its context. Its specificity is not known. Germline loops: CDR1 MNHEY, CDR2 SMNVEV (reference sequence). The CDR3 is made up of 13 amino acids. V shed 3 bases and J shed 8 bases, with 13 bases lying between them. Purification of the CD8+ and CD4+ T cells relied on negative isolation, and TEMRA cells underwent FACS enrichment. Reverse transcription of roughly 0.5 to 1 ug RNA used random hexamers. The TCR beta CDR3 was amplified by immunoSEQ multiplex PCR across 54 Vbeta, 13 Jbeta. One entry per CDR3 protein results from TCRdb running MiXCR on the immunoSEQ multiplex PCR reads. The sample yields hundreds of thousands of distinct CDR3 sequences, approximately 95% seen once. This sample was taken from a study of CD8 T cells in Susac syndrome. Overall study results and limits: The study admitted that it had a relatively small number of individuals in its TCR sequencing and HLA analysis.

This chain links TRBV27 with TRBJ1-1, with TRBD1 as a possible D gene (6 bases). The sequence derives from a human donor with multiple sclerosis. The sequenced material came from CD4+ T cells from PBMCs. The CDR3 region is CASSLNRVAEAFF. The CDR3 region has the DNA TGTGCCAGCAGTTTGAACAGGGTGGCGGAAGCTTTCTTT.